The 16 T cell receptor beta chains presented below share a single source sample, sequenced in a study of spatial heterogeneity in lung cancer. Whole-study results and caveats: The number of expanded tumor alpha and beta chains correlated with mutation number.

These receptors have no identified antigens. TCRdb processed the 5' RACE reads anew with MiXCR; each CDR3 protein has one entry. The table lists 1,200 to 1,500 distinct CDR3 sequences, around 15% of them singletons, with approximately 14% in the top ten. Stated time point: sample taken at primary tumor resection. The sample was lung tumor tissue, taken at surgery. Receptors were obtained from a male donor with early-stage non-small cell lung cancer.

This clonotype is termed medium-sized. This chain connects TRBV24-1 to TRBJ2-5; either TRBD1 or TRBD2 may fit D (5 bases each). Per the germline V gene, CDR1 is KGHDR and CDR2 is SFDVKD. The CDR3 contains 11 residues. The V and J ends lost 4 bases and 10 bases respectively, with 9 bases between them. The CDR3 DNA is TGTGCCACCAGTGACCGAGGGGACCAGTACTTC. It is translated as CATSDRGDQYF.

By share, this clonotype counts as medium-sized. V and J are TRBV28 and TRBJ2-6, with TRBD1 as a possible D gene (6 bases). This CDR3 spans 16 amino acids. With 7 bases removed from V and 0 bases from J, the gap between germline ends came to 13 bases. From germline, CDR1 is MDHEN and CDR2 SYDVKM. The chain's CDR3 is CASTSPGVSGANVLTF. CDR3 coding DNA: TGTGCCAGCACTTCACCAGGGGTCTCTGGGGCCAACGTCCTGACTTTC.

By sample fraction, this clonotype is medium-sized (0.01 to 0.1%). The V gene is TRBV10-3, the J gene TRBJ1-2; a possible D gene is TRBD1 (5 bases). CDR3 size: 14 residues. Per the germline V gene, CDR1 is ENHRY and CDR2 is SYGVKD. V was pared by 3 bases and J by 4 bases, with 12 bases between. CDR3 in amino acids: CAISDWQGLYGYTF. For the CDR3, the DNA is TGTGCCATCAGTGACTGGCAGGGCCTCTATGGCTACACCTTC.

The gene calls are TRBV6-2 or TRBV6-3 and TRBJ2-5; D may match TRBD1 or TRBD2 (6 bases each). Trimming shortened V by 6 bases and J by 5 bases, and 16 bases separated the two germline ends. Per germline, CDR1 MNHEY and CDR2 SVGEGT. This CDR3 is built from 14 residues. This CDR3 is CASSRGHPGETQYF. DNA for the CDR3: TGTGCCAGCAGCCGGGGGCACCCTGGGGAGACCCAGTACTTC.

This clonotype is labeled medium-sized. CDR3 coding DNA: TGTGCCAGTGGGGGGCCAAACACCGGGGAGCTGTTTTTT. Protein product: CASGGPNTGELFF. The chain links TRBV12-3 or TRBV12-4 to TRBJ2-2; TRBD1 or TRBD2 may be the D gene (6 bases each). V dropped 9 bases and J dropped 2 bases, with 10 bases sitting between them. The CDR3 has 13 amino acids.

Sample share makes this clonotype medium-sized. The chain's CDR3 is CASSGGQGGYEQYF. For the CDR3, the DNA is TGTGCCAGCAGTGGGGGACAGGGAGGCTACGAGCAGTACTTC. The rearrangement joins TRBV6-5 to TRBJ2-7, with 9 bases fitting TRBD1. Germline lookup yields CDR1 MNHEY and CDR2 SVGAGI. This CDR3 has 14 amino acids. V dropped 5 bases and J dropped 3; count of bases not matched to a gene: 5.

By share of the sample, this clonotype is large. The chain combines TRBV7-9 with TRBJ2-5; tentative D call: TRBD2 (6 bases). CDR1 is SEHNR, CDR2 FQNEAQ, per germline (reference sequence). Trimming cost V 5 bases and J 2 bases, with 15 bases left between them. The CDR3 runs 15 residues. In nucleotides, the CDR3 is TGTGCCAGCAGCACCAGCAGGGCGGGGCAAGAGACCCAGTACTTC. Its protein is CASSTSRAGQETQYF. Using reference TRBV7-9 and TRBJ2-5 for the parts outside the CDR3, the full variable domain is DTGVSQNPRHKITKRGQNVTFRCDPISEHNRLYWYRQTLGQGPEFLTYFQNEAQLEKSRLLSDRFSAERPKGSFSTLEIQRTEQGDSAMYLCASSTSRAGQETQYFGPGTRLLVL.

As concerns this clonotype: This may be a read error: a much more frequent sequence differs by one nucleotide. In this CDR3 the conserved last residue, phenylalanine or tryptophan, is missing, so a read error is likely. This chain joins TRBV9 and TRBJ2-3, with D possibly matching TRBD1 (5 bases). Germline loops: CDR1 SGDLS, CDR2 YYNGEE. The CDR3 covers 13 residues. Trimming stripped 4 bases from V and 0 bases from J, with 6 bases between. The CDR3 DNA reads TGTGCCAGCAGCCCAGGGAGCACAGATACGCAGTATTCT. Protein product: CASSPGSTDTQYS.

This clonotype is large within its sample. V gene TRBV11-2 combines with J gene TRBJ2-1; no clear D. CDR1 and CDR2 from the germline V gene are SGHAT and FQNNGV. Trimming left V 1 base short and J 5 bases short, with 3 bases between. This CDR3 has 12 amino acids. The CDR3 loop reads CASSLGDNEQFF. The CDR3 DNA reads as TGTGCCAGCAGCTTAGGCGACAATGAGCAGTTCTTC.

By share of the sample, this clonotype is large (0.1 to 1%). The chain couples TRBV7-2 to TRBJ2-5; D remains unclear. The CDR3 runs to 13 residues. Per the germline V gene, CDR1 is SGHTA and CDR2 is FQGNSA. Trimming shortened V by 2 bases and J by 4 bases, and 8 bases separated the two germline ends. This chain's CDR3 is CASSLLDRETQYF. The CDR3 DNA is TGTGCCAGCAGCTTACTAGATCGAGAGACCCAGTACTTC.

By share of the sample, this clonotype is medium-sized (0.01 to 0.1%). The chain combines TRBV4-2 with TRBJ2-5; D gene uncertain. Germline V lookup: CDR1 LGHNA, CDR2 YNFKEQ. This CDR3 comprises 16 residues. Trimming stripped 0 bases from V and 1 base from J, with 12 bases between. CDR3 residues: CASSQDGGRSQETQYF. The CDR3 region has the DNA TGTGCCAGCAGCCAAGATGGCGGCAGGAGCCAAGAGACCCAGTACTTC.

The chain joins TRBV3-1 to TRBJ2-5, with D hard to call. Trimming took 1 base from V and 5 from J, leaving 8 bases between them. This CDR3 spans 13 amino acids. Germline CDR1 is LGHDT and CDR2 is YNNKEL (reference sequence). CDR3 residues: CASSQGARETQYF. CDR3 DNA sequence: TGTGCCAGCAGCCAAGGAGCCCGGGAGACCCAGTACTTC.

As regards this clonotype: A much larger clone differs by one base, so this may be a read error. The chain joins TRBV3-1 to TRBJ1-2, with TRBD1 identical over 8 bases. The CDR3 length is 16 residues. Germline values: CDR1 LGHDT, CDR2 YNNKEL (reference sequence). The CDR3 loop is CASSQVSADRAGGYAF. The CDR3 DNA reads as TGTGCCAGCAGCCAAGTCTCGGCGGACAGGGCGGGAGGCTACGCCTTC.

The V and J genes are TRBV7-8 and TRBJ1-5, with TRBD1 as a possible D gene (6 bases). CDR1 SGHVS and CDR2 FQNEAQ come from the germline V gene. The CDR3 is 14 amino acids. V was clipped by 8 bases and J by 2 bases, with 13 bases between them. DNA of the CDR3: TGTGCCAGCGCCCTAGAGGGGGGCAATCAGCCCCAGCATTTT. Amino acids: CASALEGGNQPQHF.

This clonotype is large in the sample. This rearrangement joins TRBV28 to TRBJ1-5; 8 positions match TRBD1. Germline CDR1 MDHEN, CDR2 SYDVKM. The length of the CDR3 is 21 residues. Trimming removed 7 bases from V and 4 bases from J; junction bases left unmatched: 27. DNA of the CDR3: TGTGCCAGCACCAACACCCCCCGGTGGAGGAAACATAGGACAGGGAATCAGCCCCAGCATTTT. It translates to CASTNTPRWRKHRTGNQPQHF.

This clonotype is medium-sized by share. The rearrangement links TRBV4-2 to TRBJ1-1; D uncertain. The CDR3 has 16 residues. CDR1 is LGHNA, CDR2 YNFKEQ, per germline. V was cut by 4 bases and J by 5 bases, with 20 bases left in between. The CDR3 DNA reads TGTGCCAGCAGCCTTGGAAACCGGGCCATTGGGACTGAAGCTTTCTTT. Protein: CASSLGNRAIGTEAFF.